This T cell receptor beta chain was captured in a study of blood T cell repertoires in COVID-19. Assay used: immunoSEQ multiplex PCR; TCRdb lists only in-frame clones, some missing. This sample carries under 200,000 clones, approximately 84% of them seen once, and the ten largest clones take roughly 4.5%. Between the trimmed V and J ends, which lost 4 bases and 8 bases, there was a span of 15 bases. The V gene's germline CDR1 is SGDLS and CDR2 YYNGEE. This CDR3 has 13 residues. This sequence joins TRBV9 and TRBJ1-1, with D perhaps matching TRBD1 (5 bases). Sample: peripheral blood. The TCR originated in a woman of 80 years or more with acute or convalescent COVID-19. CDR3 sequence: CASSTRQTTEAFF. In DNA, the CDR3 is TGTGCCAGCAGCACTCGACAGACAACCGAAGCTTTCTTT.